Only a few counts were recorded for the clone carrying this TCR beta chain. Its specificity is unknown. CDR1 DFQATT and CDR2 SNEGSKA come from the germline V gene (reference sequence). Trimming shortened V by 1 base and J by 5 bases, and 12 bases separated the two germline ends. The length of the CDR3 is 15 residues. The TCR beta library used iRepertoire HTBI primers with Arm-PCR amplification of CDR3. TCRdb recomputed calls from the multiplex PCR reads with MiXCR, one row per CDR3 protein. The data contain 450,000 or so distinct CDR3 sequences, about 20% of them singletons. This sample is drawn from a study of regulatory T cells in long-lasting Graves disease. Broader study findings: Newly diagnosed patients had higher TCR diversity than persistent Graves' patients did. Clonotypes that were public and shared totalled a few thousand in persistent patients versus 750 to 1,000 in new patients.

Noted time point: persistent/refractory GD, antithyroid drugs over 5 years with positive TRAb. PBMCs were the source of the RNA used for TCR sequencing. An endocrinology department in Xi'an, China, recruited the patients. Collection of peripheral blood (roughly 9.7 milliliters) was done using EDTA tubes. The V and J genes are TRBV20-1 and TRBJ1-6; D is ambiguous. The TCR comes from a female donor with Graves disease. The input for sequencing was peripheral blood mononuclear cells (PBMCs), taken when the disease was refractory, from a patient treated with antithyroid drugs. DNA for the CDR3: TGCAGTGCTAGAGGGTTGGGTGTCCATAATTCACCCCTCCACTTT. The encoded protein is CSARGLGVHNSPLHF.